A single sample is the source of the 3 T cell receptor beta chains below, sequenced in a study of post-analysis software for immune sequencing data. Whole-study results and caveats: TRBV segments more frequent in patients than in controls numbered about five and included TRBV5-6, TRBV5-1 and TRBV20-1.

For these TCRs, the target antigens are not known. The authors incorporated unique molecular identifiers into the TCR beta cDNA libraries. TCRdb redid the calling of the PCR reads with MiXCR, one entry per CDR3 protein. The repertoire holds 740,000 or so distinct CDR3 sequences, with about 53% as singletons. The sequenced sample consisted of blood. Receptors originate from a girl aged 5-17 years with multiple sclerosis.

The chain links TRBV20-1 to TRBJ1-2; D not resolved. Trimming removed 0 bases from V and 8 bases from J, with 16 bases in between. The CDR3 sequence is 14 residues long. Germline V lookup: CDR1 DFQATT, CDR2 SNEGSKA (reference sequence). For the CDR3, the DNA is TGCAGTGCTAGAGATCCCGTTCAGGCGAGGGGCTACACCTTC. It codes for CSARDPVQARGYTF.

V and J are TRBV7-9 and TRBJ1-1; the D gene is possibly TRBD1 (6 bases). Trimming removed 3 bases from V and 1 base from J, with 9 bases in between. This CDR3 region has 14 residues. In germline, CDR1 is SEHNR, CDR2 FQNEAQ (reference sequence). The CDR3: CASSFWTENTEAFF. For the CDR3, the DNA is TGTGCCAGCAGCTTCTGGACAGAGAACACTGAAGCTTTCTTT.

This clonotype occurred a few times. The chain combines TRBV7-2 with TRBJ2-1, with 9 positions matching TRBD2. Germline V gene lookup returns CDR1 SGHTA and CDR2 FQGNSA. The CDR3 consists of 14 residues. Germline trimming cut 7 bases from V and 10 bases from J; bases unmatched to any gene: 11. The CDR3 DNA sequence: TGTGCCAGCAACGGGGCTAGCGGGATAGGAGAGCAGTTCTTC. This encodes CASNGASGIGEQFF.